This T cell receptor beta chain came from a study of CD8+ T cells in alopecia areata. At the level of the study: Twice a day, 5 to 10 mg of oral tofacitinib was administered to treated patients. Study-level results: Scalp sequencing also captures normal skin's resident alphabeta T cells. Persistence during tofacitinib was seen for many expanded lesional clones in scalp and blood.

The treatment here: oral pan-JAK inhibitor, 5-10 mg twice daily. In alopecia areata patients, both lesional scalp punch biopsies and peripheral blood were collected. Extracted from the samples, RNA was reverse transcribed into cDNA to serve as the sequencing template. Data came from immunoSEQ multiplex PCR; TCRdb stores just in-frame clones and leaves some out. The data contain about 200,000 clones, 60% of them singletons. About this clone itself: Its antigen is unidentified.

Germline V gives CDR1 GTSNPN, CDR2 SVGIG (reference sequence). V lost 5 bases, J lost 5 bases, and 9 bases lay in between. CDR3 length: 11 residues. The sample here was CD4+ T cells sorted from blood, taken at week 24, from a patient treated with tofacitinib. The gene calls are TRBV30 and TRBJ1-2; D uncertain. The TCR sequence derives from a human donor with alopecia areata. As DNA, the CDR3 is TGTGCCTGGCTGAACATATATGGCTACACCTTC. It translates to CAWLNIYGYTF. Variable domain in full (rest from reference TRBV30 and TRBJ1-2): SQTIHQWPATLVQPVGSPLSLECTVEGTSNPNLYWYRQAAGRGLQLLFYSVGIGQISSEVPQNLSASRPQDRQFILSSKKLLLSDSGFYLCAWLNIYGYTFGSGTRLTVV.